Listed below are T cell receptor beta chains from one sample, sequenced in a study of cytomegalovirus exposure and HLA in healthy donors. The assay was immunoSEQ multiplex PCR, and TCRdb's table has in-frame clones only and misses some. This sample has roughly 120,000 clones, with roughly 74% found just once. The material sequenced was PBMCs. The receptors originated from a woman in her forties or fifties in good health and CMV-seropositive. Each CDR3 is given without its conserved first and last residue. D genes are given only for firm matches. Size values are once, few and many counts, or a class for expanded clones, and some rows have none.

>-|TRBV11-2|-
ASSFSGDQPQH
>-|TRBV7-9|-
ASSLRALQGEKLF
>-|TRBV5-1|-
ASSLESGRANEKLF
>-|TRBV5-6|once
ASSLTLRTDTQY
>TRBD2|TRBV7-2|-
ASSPTSGGNKETQY
>-|TRBV6-5|-
ASSRAGQNYGYT
>-|TRBV7-2|-
ASSPSDSDYGYT
>TRBD1|TRBV6-1|-
ASSGGQRNEQF
>TRBD1|TRBV19|-
ATLDRPNPPLH
>-|TRBV6-5|-
ASSAQGFSNQPQH
>TRBD1|TRBV6-5|-
ASSYWDRDGNTQY
>TRBD1|TRBV15|-
ATSRTGANNYGYT
>-|TRBV7-2|-
ASSLGGGKETQY
>-|TRBV28|-
ASSLGDRRYT
>-|TRBV6-1|-
ASSEQGSRSYEQY
>TRBD1|TRBV5-5|-
ASSGLPGQGRNTDTQY
>-|TRBV27|-
ASSLSIEGAYEQY
>-|TRBV5-4|-
ASSLDSARPEV
>-|TRBV27|-
ASSLSVGQPQH
>TRBD2|TRBV2|once
ASSWTSGDTGELF
>TRBD1|TRBV7-8|-
ASSFRGQKNSPLH
>-|TRBV5-6|-
ASSLFRSYEQY
>TRBD2|TRBV5-8|-
ASSPKLAGFDTQY
>-|TRBV7-9|-
ASSPHSGEVPEAF
>TRBD2|TRBV7-2|few
ASSLVWRGVTYEQY
>TRBD1|TRBV4-1|few
ASVRGPGEDGYT
>-|TRBV9|-
ASSPTGVFQETQY
>-|TRBV4-2|-
ASGRGGTYEQY
>-|TRBV2|-
ASSRFGGAGTGELF
>TRBD1|TRBV7-8|-
ASSLTGTGYNQPQH
>-|TRBV29-1|-
SVDVGQGRGDTQY
>TRBD1|TRBV10-3|few
AISGGQGNTIY
>TRBD1|TRBV23-1|-
ASGDRVVSYEQY
>-|TRBV5-6|few
ASSLARGSTGELF
>TRBD2|TRBV29-1|few
SGTGLANGELF
>-|TRBV4-3|-
ASSQGYRASYEQY
>TRBD1|TRBV4-1|-
ASSLTGGETQY
>-|TRBV18|-
ASSSTPGFYEQY
>-|TRBV7-9|-
ASSLARIVNTEAF
>TRBD2|TRBV7-2|few
ASSLGLAGGPTGELF
>-|TRBV21-1|-
ASSKRGGEETQY
>-|TRBV27|-
ASSQLLPTGELF
>-|TRBV7-2|once
ASSLRSGTGTEAF
>TRBD2|TRBV7-9|-
ASSLGLVNTGELF
>-|TRBV30|many
AWSQGTGNTIY
>-|TRBV4-3|-
ASSQANEWGRYGYT
>-|TRBV6-6|-
ASSLTGRETQY
>TRBD1|TRBV27|once
ASSLGQLYQPQH
>TRBD1|TRBV18|once
ASSPVAGTGGDEQY
>TRBD1|TRBV27|once
ASSLFPVQGGNQPQH
>-|TRBV7-2|-
ASSQWASGMGQPQH
>-|TRBV6-5|-
ASSFQGSNQPQH